The rows below give T cell receptor beta chains drawn from one sample of a study of blood T cell repertoires in COVID-19. Here immunoSEQ multiplex PCR was the method, and the copy in TCRdb shows in-frame clones only, minus some. The profile shows 59,000 or so clones, approximately 90% of them singletons. Sequencing was done on a sample of peripheral blood. The receptors shown here come from a human donor in a cohort sampled during active COVID-19. Each CDR3 is given with its conserved first and last residue. The D gene is left open where the match is weak. The size entry is marked missing in some rows and otherwise reads once, few, many or a size class.

TRBJ1-6 TRBV5-1 . . CASSLAERKENSPLHF TGCGCCAGCAGCTTGGCCGAGCGAAAGGAGAATTCACCCCTCCACTTT
TRBJ1-2 TRBV7-2 . . CASSLGQILYGYTF TGTGCCAGCAGCTTAGGACAGATCCTCTATGGCTACACCTTC
TRBJ2-1 TRBV5-1 once . CASRAELHNEQFF TGCGCCAGCAGGGCGGAACTACACAATGAGCAGTTCTTC
TRBJ2-3 TRBV9 . . CASSVFEGVDTQYF TGTGCCAGCAGCGTATTTGAAGGGGTAGATACGCAGTATTTT
TRBJ2-7 TRBV7-2 . TRBD2 CASSLEYTSGRYYEQYF TGTGCCAGCAGCTTAGAGTATACTAGCGGGAGATATTACGAGCAGTACTTC
TRBJ1-1 TRBV2 once . CASSQEGTEAFF TGTGCCAGCAGCCAAGAGGGCACTGAAGCTTTCTTT
TRBJ1-6 TRBV5-7 . . CASSLPQIRQNSYNSPLHF TGTGCCAGCAGCCTCCCCCAAATAAGACAGAACTCCTATAATTCACCCCTCCACTTT
TRBJ2-3 TRBV4-2 few TRBD2 CASSGAGSADTQYF TGTGCCAGCAGCGGAGCGGGATCAGCAGATACGCAGTATTTT
TRBJ1-2 TRBV25-1 . TRBD1 CASSEFDRVYGYTF TGTGCCAGCAGTGAATTTGACAGGGTATATGGCTACACCTTC
TRBJ2-2 TRBV28 . TRBD2 CASVGLAGTTGELFF TGTGCCAGTGTTGGACTAGCGGGTACCACCGGGGAGCTGTTTTTT
TRBJ2-1 TRBV2 . TRBD2 CASSEVSLAGTSYNEQFF TGTGCCAGCAGTGAAGTGTCCCTAGCGGGTACCTCCTACAATGAGCAGTTCTTC
TRBJ2-3 TRBV24-1 . TRBD2 CATSDKTSRRGDTQYF TGTGCCACCAGTGACAAGACTAGCCGGCGAGGAGATACGCAGTATTTT
TRBJ2-7 TRBV11-2 . TRBD1 CASSPGGTGGYEQYF TGTGCCAGCAGCCCCGGGGGGACAGGGGGTTACGAGCAGTACTTC
TRBJ1-4 TRBV28 . TRBD1 CASREQGRAEKLFF TGTGCCAGCAGAGAACAGGGGCGGGCTGAAAAACTGTTTTTT
TRBJ2-1 TRBV7-2 . TRBD2 CASSLGSGSGSYNEQFF TGTGCCAGCAGCTTAGGAAGCGGGAGTGGCTCCTACAATGAGCAGTTCTTC
TRBJ2-5 TRBV4-3 . . CASSQERKKSGLYF TGCGCCAGCAGCCAAGAAAGGAAGAAGTCAGGGTTGTACTTC
TRBJ2-6 TRBV6-6 . TRBD1 CATLLQGGPGANVLTF TGTGCCACCCTCTTACAGGGGGGCCCTGGGGCCAACGTCCTGACTTTC
TRBJ1-4 TRBV7-2 once TRBD1 CASSPTGSNEKLFF TGTGCCAGCAGCCCGACAGGGTCTAATGAAAAACTGTTTTTT
TRBJ2-1 TRBV9 . . CASSVQPGLRDYNEQFF TGTGCCAGCAGCGTCCAACCGGGACTTCGGGACTACAATGAGCAGTTCTTC
TRBJ2-2 TRBV2 once . CASKASANTGELFF TGTGCCAGCAAAGCTAGCGCCAACACCGGGGAGCTGTTTTTT
TRBJ2-2 TRBV29-1 once . CSGTQSTGGELFF TGCAGCGGGACACAGTCAACGGGCGGGGAGCTGTTTTTT
TRBJ2-7 TRBV7-2 . . CASSLLGSYEQYF TGTGCCAGCAGCCTACTAGGCAGCTACGAGCAGTACTTC
TRBJ1-5 TRBV5-6 . . CASSLGGYQPQHF TGTGCCAGCAGCTTAGGAGGGTATCAGCCCCAGCATTTT
TRBJ1-5 TRBV28 . . CASSLGDGQRPLHF TGTGCCAGCAGTTTAGGAGACGGACAGAGGCCTTTGCATTTT
TRBJ2-3 TRBV11-1 . TRBD1 CASSLRDRDVGDTQYF TGTGCCAGCAGCTTGAGGGACAGGGATGTGGGAGATACGCAGTATTTT
TRBJ2-2 TRBV7-2 . TRBD1 CASSAPHDRGSTGELFF TGTGCCAGCAGCGCACCCCACGACAGGGGGAGCACCGGGGAGCTGTTTTTT
TRBJ1-1 TRBV5-1 . TRBD1 CASSLDPGQGAAFF TGCGCCAGCAGCTTGGATCCGGGACAGGGCGCAGCTTTCTTT
TRBJ1-5 TRBV28 . . CASSFSPRGGQPQHF TGTGCCAGCAGTTTCAGCCCTAGGGGGGGTCAGCCCCAGCATTTT
TRBJ2-2 TRBV7-6 . TRBD2 CASSTPGLAGSRELFF TGTGCCAGCAGCACCCCGGGACTAGCGGGATCTCGGGAGCTGTTTTTT
TRBJ2-3 TRBV9 . . CASSGLSPITDTQYF TGTGCCAGCAGTGGACTATCCCCGATCACAGATACGCAGTATTTT
TRBJ1-4 TRBV7-9 . TRBD1 CASSSRGQANEKLFF TGTGCCAGCAGCTCCCGGGGACAGGCGAATGAAAAACTGTTTTTT
TRBJ1-2 TRBV19 . TRBD1 CASSSNTGQGFYGYTF TGTGCCAGTAGTTCCAATACCGGACAGGGATTTTATGGCTACACCTTC
TRBJ1-1 TRBV5-4 once . CASSSEGTEAFF TGTGCCAGCAGCTCCGAGGGCACTGAAGCTTTCTTT
TRBJ2-2 TRBV18 . . CASSPPWAGRTTGELFF TGTGCCAGCTCACCACCGTGGGCAGGGAGGACCACCGGGGAGCTGTTTTTT
TRBJ2-7 TRBV28 . . CASSFTRVVYEQYF TGTGCCAGCAGTTTTACCAGGGTAGTATACGAGCAGTACTTC
TRBJ1-4 TRBV5-6 . . CASSLAARNEKLFF TGTGCCAGCAGCTTGGCCGCTCGGAATGAAAAACTGTTTTTT
TRBJ1-2 TRBV7-2 . . CASSSRGQNYGYTF TGTGCCAGCAGCTCCCGCGGACAGAACTATGGCTACACCTTC
TRBJ2-3 TRBV10-3 . TRBD1 CAARTGEGTDTQYF TGTGCCGCCCGGACAGGGGAGGGCACAGATACGCAGTATTTT
TRBJ2-7 TRBV5-4 few TRBD2 CASSLVAGTDEQYF TGTGCCAGCAGCTTGGTAGCGGGGACGGACGAGCAGTACTTC
TRBJ1-2 TRBV7-2 . . CASSLGQVYGYTF TGTGCCAGCAGCTTAGGACAGGTCTATGGCTACACCTTC
TRBJ2-4 TRBV18 . . CASSSQPGGNIQYF TGTGCCAGCTCATCTCAACCCGGGGGAAACATTCAGTACTTC
TRBJ1-6 TRBV6-4 . TRBD1 CASSADRETPLHF TGTGCCAGCAGTGCGGACAGGGAGACACCCCTCCACTTT
TRBJ1-6 TRBV6-5 . . CASRIEGSYNSPLHF TGTGCCAGCAGGATCGAGGGCTCCTATAATTCACCCCTCCACTTT